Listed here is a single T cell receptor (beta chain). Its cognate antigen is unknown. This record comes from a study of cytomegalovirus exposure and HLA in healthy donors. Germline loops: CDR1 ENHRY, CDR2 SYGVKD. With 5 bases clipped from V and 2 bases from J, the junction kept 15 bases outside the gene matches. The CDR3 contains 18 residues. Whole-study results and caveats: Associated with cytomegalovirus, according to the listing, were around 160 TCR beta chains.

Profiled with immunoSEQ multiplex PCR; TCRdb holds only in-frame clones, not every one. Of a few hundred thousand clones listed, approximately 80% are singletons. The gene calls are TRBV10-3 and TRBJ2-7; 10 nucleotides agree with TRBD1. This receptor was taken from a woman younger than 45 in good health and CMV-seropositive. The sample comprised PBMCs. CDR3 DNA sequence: TGTGCCATCAGTTCCACTACCCGGGGACAGGGGCTCCCCTACGAGCAGTACTTC. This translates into CAISSTTRGQGLPYEQYF.